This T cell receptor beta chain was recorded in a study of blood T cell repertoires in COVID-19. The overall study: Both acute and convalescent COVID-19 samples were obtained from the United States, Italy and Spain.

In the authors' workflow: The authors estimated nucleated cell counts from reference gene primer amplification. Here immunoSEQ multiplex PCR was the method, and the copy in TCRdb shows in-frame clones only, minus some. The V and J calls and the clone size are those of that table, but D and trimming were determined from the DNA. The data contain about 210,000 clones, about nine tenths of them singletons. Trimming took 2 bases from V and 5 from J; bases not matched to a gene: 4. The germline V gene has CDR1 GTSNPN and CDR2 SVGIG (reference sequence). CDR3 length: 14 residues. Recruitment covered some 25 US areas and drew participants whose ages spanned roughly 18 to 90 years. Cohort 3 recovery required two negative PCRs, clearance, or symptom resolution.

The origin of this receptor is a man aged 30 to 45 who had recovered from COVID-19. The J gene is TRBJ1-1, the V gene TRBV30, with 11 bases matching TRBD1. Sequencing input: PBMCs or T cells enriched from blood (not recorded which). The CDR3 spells CAWSTGQGATEAFF. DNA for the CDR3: TGTGCCTGGAGTACCGGACAGGGGGCAACTGAAGCTTTCTTT.